The 30 T cell receptor beta chains reported below all come from one sample, sequenced in a study of blood T cell repertoires in COVID-19. Here immunoSEQ multiplex PCR was the method, and the copy in TCRdb shows in-frame clones only, minus some. The sample lists 95,000 to 150,000 clones, around 77% occurring once. Sample: peripheral blood. These receptors were obtained from a man aged 55 to 70 with active or convalescent COVID-19.

V usage is TRBV5-1 and J usage is TRBJ2-7; 13 positions match TRBD2. The V and J ends lost 3 bases and 6 bases, in that order; junction bases with no gene match: 12. Germline CDR1 reads SGHRS; CDR2 reads YFSETQ. This CDR3 is 17 amino acids long. The CDR3 sequence is CASSWTGTSGAKTEQYF. The DNA of the CDR3 is TGCGCCAGCAGCTGGACCGGGACTAGCGGGGCCAAGACCGAGCAGTACTTC.

The chain's CDR3 is CASSEALAGVDEQYF. Here the CDR3 DNA reads TGTGCCAGCAGTGAAGCTCTAGCGGGAGTGGACGAGCAGTACTTC. The chain combines TRBV2 with TRBJ2-7, with 10 bases matching TRBD2. Trimming removed 0 bases from V and 5 bases from J; junction bases left unmatched: 4. The CDR3 has 15 residues. CDR1 and CDR2 from the germline V gene are SNHLY and FYNNEI.

The chain couples TRBV3-1 (or the pseudogene TRBV3-2) to TRBJ2-7; no reliable D call. CDR3 size: 15 residues. Between the trimmed V and J ends, which lost 1 base and 5 bases, there was a span of 15 bases. The germline CDR1 and CDR2 sequences are LGHDT and YNNKEL (reference sequence). CDR3 DNA: TGTGCCAGCAGCCAAGGCCCTGTGACGGGTCACGAGCAGTACTTC. Residues: CASSQGPVTGHEQYF.

The chain recombines TRBV28 with TRBJ2-7; 10 nucleotides line up with TRBD1. The CDR3 sequence is 14 residues long. Unmatched junction bases numbered 5, after V lost 5 bases and J lost 4 bases. The germline CDR1 and CDR2 sequences are MDHEN and SYDVKM. The DNA for the CDR3 is TGTGCCAGCAGTCGGACAGGGGGTGTTTACGAGCAGTACTTC. This sequence encodes CASSRTGGVYEQYF.

This clone appeared a single time. The chain combines TRBV7-3 with TRBJ2-1, with a possible D match to TRBD1 (6 bases). The CDR3 is 16 amino acids. Trimming took off 4 bases at V and 2 bases at J, with 15 bases between the two ends. Per the germline V gene, CDR1 is SGHTA and CDR2 is FQGTGA. The chain's CDR3 is CASSSPVGAAYNEQFF. DNA of the CDR3: TGTGCCAGCAGCTCCCCCGTGGGGGCCGCCTACAATGAGCAGTTCTTC.

This chain joins TRBV28 and TRBJ2-2; TRBD1 matches at 9 bases. J gave up 0 bases and V 5 bases, and 7 bases lay outside the gene matches. CDR3 size: 17 residues. Germline assignment: CDR1 MDHEN and CDR2 SYDVKM. This CDR3 reads CASSPYTGGANTGELFF. DNA of the CDR3: TGTGCCAGCAGTCCTTATACAGGGGGCGCGAACACCGGGGAGCTGTTTTTT.

This clone was recorded only once. CDR3 sequence reads: CASSYSNRGEEKLFF. The CDR3 coding sequence is TGTGCCAGCAGTTACTCGAATAGGGGCGAGGAAAAACTGTTTTTT. The chain recombines TRBV6-6 with TRBJ1-4; tentative D call: TRBD1 (5 bases). Trimming removed 0 bases from V and 8 bases from J, with 13 bases in between. Germline-derived CDR1 and CDR2 are MNHNY and SVGAGI (reference sequence). The length of the CDR3 is 15 residues.

The V gene is TRBV6-1, the J gene TRBJ2-5, with 11 positions matching TRBD2. J gave up 4 bases and V 2 bases, and 3 bases lay outside the gene matches. Germline values: CDR1 MNHNS, CDR2 SASEGT. The CDR3 has 15 residues. CDR3 nucleotides: TGTGCCAGCAGTGAACTAGCGGGAGGCGGAGAGACCCAGTACTTC. Translated: CASSELAGGGETQYF.

This chain uses TRBV4-3 with TRBJ2-6, with a weak D call TRBD1 (5 bases). V lost 0 bases, J lost 0 bases, and 6 bases lay in between. The length of the CDR3 is 16 residues. The germline V gene encodes CDR1 LGHNA and CDR2 YSLEER. CDR3 amino acids: CASSQDRVSGANVLTF. In DNA form, the CDR3 reads TGCGCCAGCAGCCAAGACAGGGTCTCTGGGGCCAACGTCCTGACTTTC.

V and J are TRBV2 and TRBJ2-3; the D is unclear. Germline CDR1 SNHLY, CDR2 FYNNEI. This CDR3 contains 12 residues. Trimming stripped 6 bases from V and 6 bases from J, with 10 bases between. CDR3 bases: TGTGCCAGCAGCCCCTCTCAGGATACGCAGTATTTT. It codes for CASSPSQDTQYF.

The V call is TRBV5-4, the J call TRBJ2-1; TRBD2 matches 11 bases. The CDR3 loop spans 16 amino acids. Germline assignment: CDR1 SGHNT and CDR2 YYREEE (reference sequence). The V gene end was trimmed by 6 bases and the J gene end by 9 bases; junction bases not matched to a gene: 14. CDR3 sequence reads: CASTLPGLAEGGEQFF. The CDR3 nucleotides read TGTGCCAGCACCCTTCCGGGACTAGCGGAGGGGGGTGAGCAGTTCTTC.

The V call is TRBV29-1, the J call TRBJ1-2, with D possibly matching TRBD1 (5 bases). With 1 base removed from V and 1 base from J, the gap between germline ends came to 13 bases. The CDR3 runs 15 residues. Germline V gives CDR1 SQVTM, CDR2 ANQGSEA. The DNA for the CDR3 is TGCAGCGTTGAAGGGGGGGAGGGTTTTAACTATGGCTACACCTTC. It codes for CSVEGGEGFNYGYTF. Together with reference TRBV29-1 and TRBJ1-2, the CDR3 gives the full variable domain: SAVISQKPSRDICQRGTSLTIQCQVDSQVTMMFWYRQQPGQSLTLIATANQGSEATYESGFVIDKFPISRPNLTFSTLTVSNMSPEDSSIYLCSVEGGEGFNYGYTFGSGTRLTVV.

The V call is TRBV5-1, the J call TRBJ1-2, with 12 bases identical to TRBD1. The ends lost 6 bases at V and 4 bases at J; junction bases unmatched: 7. The CDR3 has 15 residues. Germline values: CDR1 SGHRS, CDR2 YFSETQ. The CDR3 DNA follows: TGCGCCAGCAAGACCGGGACAGGGGGCGGCTATGGCTACACCTTC. This encodes CASKTGTGGGYGYTF.

V gene TRBV4-1 combines with J gene TRBJ2-3; D uncertain. Trimming took off 2 bases at V and 0 bases at J, with 9 bases between the two ends. Germline V CDR1 and CDR2: MGHRA, YSYEKL. CDR3 length: 15 amino acids. CDR3 amino acids: CASSQLPTSTDTQYF. CDR3 nucleotides: TGCGCCAGCAGCCAACTACCCACTAGCACAGATACGCAGTATTTT.

The rearrangement uses TRBV7-8 and TRBJ2-7; 7 nucleotides match TRBD1. This CDR3 spans 13 amino acids. Germline CDR1 SGHVS, CDR2 FQNEAQ. J lost 3 bases, V lost 4 bases, and 3 bases had no gene match. The CDR3 sequence is CASSYWDSYEQYF. As DNA, the CDR3 is TGTGCCAGCAGCTACTGGGACAGCTACGAGCAGTACTTC.

The V gene is TRBV19, the J gene TRBJ1-5; tentatively, D is TRBD1 (5 bases). The V end was cut by 5 bases, the J end by 0 bases, with 29 bases between. CDR3 length: 21 residues. Germline V gene sequence: CDR1 LNHDA, CDR2 SQIVND (reference sequence). The DNA for the CDR3 is TGTGCCAGTAGTGCGCATCCATCAGGGTCCTATAGCCAATATAGCAATCAGCCCCAGCATTTT. This gives the protein CASSAHPSGSYSQYSNQPQHF.

The CDR3 protein is CATSRDRQPLYEQYF. CDR3 in DNA: TGTGCCACCAGCAGAGATCGACAGCCCCTCTACGAGCAGTACTTC. The chain links TRBV15 to TRBJ2-7, with a possible D match to TRBD1 (5 bases). In germline, CDR1 is LNHNV, CDR2 YYDKDF (reference sequence). The CDR3 has 15 residues. The germline V and J ends were trimmed by 0 bases and 3 bases, with 12 bases remaining between them.

This rearrangement joins TRBV7-9 to TRBJ1-1, with D unclear. The CDR3 totals 16 residues. The V and J ends lost 0 bases and 0 bases respectively, with 11 bases between them. The germline CDR1 and CDR2 sequences are SEHNR and FQNEAQ (reference sequence). CDR3 nucleotides: TGTGCCAGCAGCTTAGCCAGGAGGATCATGAACACTGAAGCTTTCTTT. Its protein product is CASSLARRIMNTEAFF.

The chain couples TRBV7-9 to TRBJ1-2, with TRBD1 matching over 8 bases. J lost 4 bases, V lost 1 base, and 5 bases had no gene match. The CDR3 consists of 15 residues. Germline CDR1 reads SEHNR; CDR2 reads FQNEAQ (reference sequence). The CDR3 is CASSLETGQAYGYTF. The CDR3, as DNA: TGTGCCAGCAGCTTAGAAACGGGACAGGCCTATGGCTACACCTTC.

V gene TRBV7-3 combines with J gene TRBJ2-1; D unresolved. This CDR3 contains 13 residues. Germline V CDR1 and CDR2: SGHTA, FQGTGA. V dropped 0 bases and J dropped 9 bases, with 9 bases sitting between them. The CDR3 loop reads CASSLTRASEQFF. CDR3 sequence (DNA): TGTGCCAGCAGCTTAACGAGAGCTAGTGAGCAGTTCTTC.

This clone was counted only a few times. The J gene is TRBJ2-2, the V gene TRBV10-1; 7 bases map to TRBD2. Per germline, CDR1 WNHNN and CDR2 SYGVQD (reference sequence). Trimming at V came to 11 bases and at J to 3 bases, leaving 9 bases not matched to a gene. This CDR3 comprises 14 residues. The CDR3 region is CAPSREVDTGELFF. CDR3 in DNA: TGCGCCCCCAGCCGGGAGGTTGACACCGGGGAGCTGTTTTTT.

The chain links TRBV5-5 to TRBJ1-1; maybe TRBD1 (5 bases). The CDR3 runs to 15 residues. With 0 bases removed from V and 3 bases from J, the gap between germline ends came to 12 bases. CDR1 is SGHKS, CDR2 YYEKEE, per germline (reference sequence). The CDR3 is CASSLGGAGDTEAFF. DNA of the CDR3: TGTGCCAGCAGCTTGGGTGGGGCGGGGGACACTGAAGCTTTCTTT.

The chain has TRBV6-6 and TRBJ2-3; no clear D. Germline assignment: CDR1 MNHNY and CDR2 SVGAGI (reference sequence). The CDR3 contains 14 residues. Trimming took 7 bases from V and 0 from J, leaving 11 bases between them. This chain's CDR3 is CASTPPRSTDTQYF. The DNA for the CDR3 is TGTGCCAGCACCCCCCCTCGGAGCACAGATACGCAGTATTTT.

This clone has just one count. The chain joins TRBV20-1 to TRBJ2-7, with D perhaps matching TRBD2 (6 bases). CDR1 and CDR2 from the germline V gene are DFQATT and SNEGSKA (reference sequence). The CDR3 spans 14 residues. The ends were cut back, 3 bases at V and 6 bases at J, with 18 bases in the middle. The DNA of the CDR3 is TGCAGTGCTAGTAGGCCGGGGGAGAGAGTCGAGCAGTACTTC. It yields the protein CSASRPGERVEQYF.

The chain links TRBV5-1 to TRBJ1-5, with D uncertain. Germline assignment: CDR1 SGHRS and CDR2 YFSETQ. The CDR3 loop spans 14 amino acids. Between the trimmed V and J ends, which lost 0 bases and 1 base, there was a span of 5 bases. Here the CDR3 reads CASSLDGSNQPQHF. For the CDR3, the DNA is TGCGCCAGCAGCTTGGACGGGAGCAATCAGCCCCAGCATTTT. Full variable domain (outside the CDR3, taken from reference TRBV5-1 and TRBJ1-5): KAGVTQTPRYLIKTRGQQVTLSCSPISGHRSVSWYQQTPGQGLQFLFEYFSETQRNKGNFPGRFSGRQFSNSRSEMNVSTLELGDSALYLCASSLDGSNQPQHFGDGTRLSIL.

DNA for the CDR3: TGTGCCAGCAGCAAAGGACGAGAACAGGGGAACAATCAGCCCCAGCATTTT. Encoded protein: CASSKGREQGNNQPQHF. J is TRBJ1-5 and V is TRBV21-1; the table's D gene call, TRBD1, was not cross checked with the DNA. TRBV21-1 is shown as a pseudogene. The length of the CDR3 is 17 residues.

The V and J genes are TRBV7-9 and TRBJ2-2; a possible D gene is TRBD1 (6 bases). The ends were cut back, 4 bases at V and 3 bases at J, with 9 bases in the middle. CDR1 is SEHNR, CDR2 FQNEAQ, per germline (reference sequence). The CDR3 covers 14 residues. CDR3 nucleotide sequence: TGTGCCAGCAGCTCCTGGACAGACACCGGGGAGCTGTTTTTT. It yields the protein CASSSWTDTGELFF.

The rearrangement joins TRBV19 to TRBJ1-5, with 9 nucleotides matching TRBD1. Germline CDR1 reads LNHDA; CDR2 reads SQIVND (reference sequence). Trimming cost V 3 bases and J 3 bases; bases outside gene matches: 6. The CDR3 consists of 16 residues. The CDR3 region is CASSITGGQDNQPQHF. CDR3 DNA sequence: TGTGCCAGTAGTATTACAGGGGGCCAGGACAATCAGCCCCAGCATTTT.

The rearrangement links TRBV6-5 to TRBJ2-5, with D tentatively TRBD1 (5 bases). V was clipped by 0 bases and J by 5 bases, with 7 bases between them. There are 13 residues in the CDR3. Germline V lookup: CDR1 MNHEY, CDR2 SVGAGI. In nucleotides, the CDR3 is TGTGCCAGCAGTTACTCGGGGCTGGAGACCCAGTACTTC. Amino acids: CASSYSGLETQYF.

This clone has more than one count but fewer than ten. The same CDR3 is also encoded by other DNA sequences in this sample. V is TRBV18 and J is TRBJ2-2, with D maybe TRBD2 (6 bases). The germline V gene encodes CDR1 KGHSH and CDR2 LQKENI. The germline V and J ends were trimmed by 3 bases and 3 bases, with 11 bases remaining between them. CDR3 size: 15 residues. CDR3 protein: CASSPSSGDTGELFF. Written as DNA, the CDR3 is TGTGCCAGCTCACCTTCGTCGGGGGACACCGGGGAGCTGTTTTTT.